Listed here are 12 T cell receptor beta chains from one sample, sequenced in a study of T cells after yellow fever vaccination. TCRdb ran MiXCR on the 5' RACE reads and lists one entry per CDR3 protein. The profile shows approximately 550,000 distinct CDR3 sequences, 19% of them singletons. Sequenced material: PBMCs, taken 15 days after the yellow fever booster vaccination. The receptor source for this set is a man aged 30 to 39 who received the YFV17D yellow fever vaccine.

Only a few counts were recorded for this clonotype. The rearrangement links TRBV10-3 to TRBJ2-7, with 8 bases matching TRBD2. Looked up from germline, CDR1 is ENHRY and CDR2 is SYGVKD. CDR3 length: 14 residues. V gave up 6 bases and J gave up 2 bases; unmatched junction bases: 6. The CDR3 loop reads CAIRGGLVAYEQYF. CDR3 coding DNA: TGTGCCATCAGGGGGGGACTAGTGGCCTACGAGCAGTACTTC.

This clonotype showed up just a few times. DNA for the CDR3: TGTGCCACCAAGAGCCGGGCGTCGAGCTCCTACGAGCAGTACTTC. This translates into CATKSRASSSYEQYF. V usage is TRBV7-2 and J usage is TRBJ2-7; D uncertain. The CDR3 spans 15 residues. The germline V gene encodes CDR1 SGHTA and CDR2 FQGNSA. The V end lost 10 bases, the J end lost 0 bases, and 19 bases lay between the germline ends.

DNA for the CDR3: TGTGCCAGCAGTCAAACAAGTCGCGACGAGCAGTACTTC. Amino acid sequence: CASSQTSRDEQYF. The chain is built from TRBV6-1 and TRBJ2-7; D is ambiguous. The CDR3 is 13 amino acids. V was shortened by 5 bases and J by 5 bases, with 13 bases between the two germline ends. Germline V gene lookup returns CDR1 MNHNS and CDR2 SASEGT.

In its sample, this clonotype was seen a few times. The J gene is TRBJ2-2, the V gene TRBV7-7; 8 nucleotides agree with TRBD2. The germline V gene has CDR1 SSHAT and CDR2 FNYEAQ (reference sequence). The CDR3 sequence is 16 residues long. Germline trimming cut 1 base from V and 5 bases from J; bases unmatched to any gene: 6. CDR3 sequence (DNA): TGTGCCAGCAGCTTAGTCGCGGGAGGACAAACCGGGGAGCTGTTTTTT. It specifies CASSLVAGGQTGELFF.

The genes are TRBV7-2 and TRBJ2-1; 10 nucleotides match TRBD2. From germline, CDR1 is SGHTA and CDR2 FQGNSA. The CDR3 has 15 amino acids. V trimming: 1 base; J trimming: 8 bases; junction bases outside the gene matches: 5. CDR3 residues: CASSLELLAGYEQFF. As DNA, the CDR3 is TGTGCCAGCAGCTTAGAGTTACTAGCGGGATATGAGCAGTTCTTC.

This clonotype was seen only a few times. The chain combines TRBV5-1 with TRBJ1-5; 7 nucleotides match TRBD1. In germline, CDR1 is SGHRS, CDR2 YFSETQ. The CDR3 runs to 15 residues. The trim removed 0 bases at V and 6 bases at J, leaving 6 bases unmatched. The CDR3: CASSLDWTGTQPQHF. The CDR3 DNA reads TGCGCCAGCAGCTTGGACTGGACAGGCACTCAGCCCCAGCATTTT.

Comment on this clonotype: Germline is not matched at one junction end, which may reflect a read error. V and J are TRBV28 and TRBJ2-1; D remains unclear. The CDR3 runs 12 residues. The germline gives CDR1 MDHEN, CDR2 SYDVKM. CDR3 amino acids: CAISLGYNEQFF. In DNA, the CDR3 is TGTGCCATCAGTTTAGGATACAATGAGCAGTTCTTC.

V usage is TRBV12-3 or TRBV12-4 and J usage is TRBJ2-7, with TRBD1 identical over 8 bases. V trimming: 5 bases; J trimming: 3 bases; junction bases outside the gene matches: 6. This CDR3 contains 14 residues. The CDR3 DNA reads as TGTGCCAGCAGTCCTACAGGGGGGTACTACGAGCAGTACTTC. This sequence encodes CASSPTGGYYEQYF.

This clonotype was seen only a few times. This chain connects TRBV6-2 or TRBV6-3 to TRBJ2-7; D is ambiguous. The germline V gene encodes CDR1 MNHEY and CDR2 SVGEGT. This CDR3 comprises 14 residues. The ends were cut back, 5 bases at V and 2 bases at J, with 13 bases in the middle. CDR3 amino acids: CASSPILKPYEQYF. The CDR3 nucleotides are TGTGCCAGCAGTCCCATCCTAAAACCCTACGAGCAGTACTTC.

This clonotype was seen a few times. The chain uses TRBV10-2 and TRBJ2-7; weak D call: TRBD2 (5 bases). The CDR3 extends over 16 amino acids. CDR1 is WSHSY and CDR2 is SAAADI in the germline V gene. With 2 bases removed from V and 4 bases from J, the gap between germline ends came to 18 bases. DNA for the CDR3: TGCGCCAGCAGTGAGGTGGGTAGCGCGGCCCTTTACGAGCAGTACTTC. Its translation: CASSEVGSAALYEQYF.

This clonotype was picked up a small number of times. The CDR3 nucleotides are TGTGCCAGCAGCGTTCTAGCGGGGGGAACCAATGAGCAGTTCTTC. This translates into CASSVLAGGTNEQFF. The chain joins TRBV9 to TRBJ2-1; TRBD2 agrees at 11 bases. The V gene end was trimmed by 2 bases and the J gene end by 6 bases; junction bases not matched to a gene: 4. Looked up from germline, CDR1 is SGDLS and CDR2 is YYNGEE. The CDR3 totals 15 residues.

In this sample, this clonotype turned up a few times. V and J are TRBV6-5 and TRBJ2-5; 7 positions match TRBD2. V shed 4 bases, J shed 1 base, and the junction held 15 bases outside the gene matches. CDR1 is MNHEY and CDR2 is SVGAGI in the germline V gene. There are 18 residues in the CDR3. DNA for the CDR3: TGTGCCAGCAGTTTAGGGCAGGGTCTGTCTAGCGGCCAAGAGACCCAGTACTTC. Its translation: CASSLGQGLSSGQETQYF.